Listed below are T cell receptor beta chains from one sample, sequenced in a study of human T cells and chemical hapten exposure. TCRdb reprocessed the RACE reads with MiXCR, giving one entry per CDR3 protein. Of over 35,000 distinct CDR3 sequences in the sample, over 9.5% are singletons; the top ten hold about 6%. The sample here was whole blood, taken in connection with sensitization to the hapten diphenylcyclopropenone (DPC). Receptors were obtained from a man aged 25 to 40 with alopecia areata. Some clones in this sample may be carry-over from other donors' samples. Each CDR3 is given with its conserved first and last residue. Each record gives: D gene, clone size, V gene, J gene, CDR3 protein, CDR3 DNA. A D gene is named only where the DNA matches it firmly. Not every row has a clone size; where given, it reads once, few, many or a size class.

>.|many|TRBV6-6|TRBJ1-2
CASSFRTGQNSGYTF
TGTGCCAGCAGTTTCCGTACCGGACAGAATTCGGGCTACACCTTC
>TRBD2|many|TRBV5-1|TRBJ2-2
CASSGGLQTGELFF
TGCGCCAGCAGCGGGGGACTACAAACCGGGGAGCTGTTTTTT
>.|.|TRBV6-6|TRBJ2-2
CASSYGQNPPAGELFF
TGTGCCAGCAGTTATGGACAGAATCCCCCCGCCGGGGAGCTGTTTTTT
>TRBD1|many|TRBV7-9|TRBJ1-5
CASSAQGGLNQPQHF
TGTGCCAGCAGCGCTCAGGGGGGGCTCAATCAGCCCCAGCATTTT
>.|.|TRBV7-2|TRBJ2-3
CASSSQGGRTDTQYF
TGTGCCAGCAGCTCCCAGGGGGGCAGGACAGATACGCAGTATTTT
>.|many|TRBV20-1|TRBJ2-5
CSASPLGEQLTQYF
TGCAGTGCTAGTCCCCTAGGGGAGCAACTGACCCAGTACTTC
>TRBD1|many|TRBV5-1|TRBJ2-2
CASSLSWTGTNTGELFF
TGCGCCAGCAGCTTAAGCTGGACAGGGACGAACACCGGGGAGCTGTTTTTT
>TRBD1|many|TRBV7-3|TRBJ2-6
CASSSHRGTGANVLTF
TGTGCCAGCAGCTCCCACAGGGGAACTGGGGCCAACGTCCTGACTTTC
>.|few|TRBV23-1|TRBJ2-3
CASSQPVPLGGRTDTQYF
TGCGCCAGCAGTCAGCCTGTCCCACTCGGGGGGCGCACAGATACGCAGTATTTT
>.|many|TRBV7-2|TRBJ1-1
CASSDSRQDRNTEAFF
TGTGCCAGCAGCGATAGCCGACAGGATCGGAACACTGAAGCTTTCTTT
>.|.|TRBV5-1|TRBJ1-1
CASSSGPARDEAFF
TGCGCCAGCAGCTCTGGGCCGGCCCGGGATGAAGCTTTCTTT
>.|.|TRBV7-6|TRBJ2-3
CASSLMTGFKDTQYF
TGTGCCAGCAGTCTTATGACGGGATTCAAAGATACGCAGTATTTT
>TRBD1|.|TRBV10-3|TRBJ2-7
CAIGDSYEQYF
TGTGCCATCGGGGACAGTTACGAGCAGTACTTC
>.|many|TRBV28|TRBJ1-5
CASSLEARTISNQPQHF
TGTGCCAGCAGTTTAGAAGCTCGGACCATTTCCAATCAGCCCCAGCATTTT
>.|.|TRBV7-9|TRBJ2-2
CASSLEAQVNTGELFF
TGTGCCAGCAGCTTAGAGGCGCAAGTGAACACCGGGGAGCTGTTTTTT
>TRBD2|many|TRBV7-6|TRBJ2-4
CASSLFPGGLAKNIQYF
TGTGCCAGCAGCTTATTCCCGGGGGGGTTAGCCAAAAACATTCAGTACTTC
>TRBD1|few|TRBV9|TRBJ2-3
CASSVNEHRGMSDTQYF
TGTGCCAGCAGCGTAAATGAGCACAGGGGGATGTCAGATACGCAGTATTTT
>.|.|TRBV2|TRBJ2-5
CASSVLETQYF
TGTGCCAGCAGTGTACTAGAGACCCAGTACTTC
>TRBD2|.|TRBV11-2|TRBJ2-3
CASSLVAGLAVYF
TGTGCCAGCAGCTTAGTGGCGGGACTAGCGGTGTATTTT
>.|.|TRBV7-2|TRBJ2-1
CASSLDGGLWNEQFF
TGTGCCAGCAGCTTAGATGGGGGTTTGTGGAATGAGCAGTTCTTC
>TRBD2|many|TRBV6-6|TRBJ2-7
CATQRLAGGYEQYF
TGTGCCACCCAACGACTAGCGGGGGGTTACGAGCAGTACTTC
>.|many|TRBV6-1|TRBJ1-6
CASLIGINSPLHF
TGTGCCAGCCTGATCGGGATCAATTCACCCCTCCACTTT
>TRBD1|many|TRBV27|TRBJ1-2
CASSPPRGQGGVGYGYTF
TGTGCCAGCAGTCCCCCTAGGGGGCAGGGAGGGGTTGGCTATGGCTACACCTTC
>TRBD2|many|TRBV28|TRBJ2-3
CASSLSLAGVRDTQYF
TGTGCCAGCAGTTTAAGCCTAGCGGGAGTAAGAGATACGCAGTATTTT
>.|once|TRBV2|TRBJ1-1
CASMVGSTEAFF
TGTGCCAGCATGGTAGGCTCCACTGAAGCTTTCTTT
>.|many|TRBV9|TRBJ2-7
CASSVDGDMSYEQYF
TGTGCCAGCAGCGTTGACGGGGACATGTCCTACGAGCAGTACTTC
>TRBD1|.|TRBV29-1|TRBJ1-2
CSVGSRGAANYGYTF
TGCAGCGTTGGATCCAGGGGGGCGGCTAACTATGGCTACACCTTC
>TRBD2|.|TRBV7-2|TRBJ2-3
CASTLRGAGDTDTQYF
TGTGCCAGCACCTTGCGGGGGGCGGGTGACACAGATACGCAGTATTTT
>TRBD1|.|TRBV2|TRBJ2-3
CASSPDRGRTDTQYF
TGTGCCAGCAGCCCAGACAGGGGGCGGACAGATACGCAGTATTTT
>.|many|TRBV13|TRBJ2-1
CASSLQGLRRPGTEQFF
TGTGCCAGCAGCTTACAGGGACTGAGGCGCCCGGGGACTGAGCAGTTCTTC